This TCR beta chain was profiled in a study of neurological immune-mediated disorders. As for the cDNA, it was generated by 5'RACE with 10-nucleotide random UMIs. TCRdb re-derived calls from the 5' RACE reads in MiXCR, one entry per CDR3 protein. The sample yields approximately 60,000 distinct CDR3 sequences, roughly 3.3% seen once. This clonotype is medium-sized (0.01 to 0.1%) by share. V gave up 2 bases and J gave up 2 bases, with 7 bases separating them. Germline V lookup: CDR1 SGHRS, CDR2 YFSETQ. This CDR3 is 13 amino acids long. The origin of this receptor is a woman in her 30s with multiple sclerosis. V gene TRBV5-1 combines with J gene TRBJ1-2; D gene uncertain. Sequenced: PBMCs. The CDR3 region is CASSFELNYGYTF. CDR3 coding DNA: TGCGCCAGCAGCTTCGAATTAAACTATGGCTACACCTTC.